These 31 T cell receptor beta chains share one sample of origin, sequenced in a study of T cell responses to AZD1222 COVID-19 vaccine. The data were produced by immunoSEQ multiplex PCR, yet TCRdb's version contains in-frame clones alone and is incomplete. The data contain around 140,000 clones, about 92% of them singletons. The sequences come from peripheral blood, collected on day 0 of AZD1222 vaccination. The origin of the receptors is an adult in good health.

The chain employs TRBV11-3 and TRBJ2-5, with TRBD2 as a possible D gene (5 bases). V lost 4 bases to trimming and J lost 8 bases, with 17 bases between them. This CDR3 has 14 residues. The germline gives CDR1 SGHNT, CDR2 YENEEA. CDR3 nucleotide sequence: TGTGCCAGCAGCTCGGGCCCCACTAGTCCCACCCAGTACTTC. Protein product: CASSSGPTSPTQYF.

The genes are TRBV19 and TRBJ1-5, with 9 positions matching TRBD1. Germline V gene sequence: CDR1 LNHDA, CDR2 SQIVND (reference sequence). V gave up 3 bases and J gave up 5 bases; unmatched junction bases: 11. The CDR3 spans 17 residues. The CDR3 DNA reads as TGTGCCAGTAGTATCACTCATGGGACAGGGAACCATCAGCCCCAGCATTTT. Its translation: CASSITHGTGNHQPQHF.

This chain uses TRBV30 with TRBJ1-3, with D unclear. V shed 3 bases and J shed 0 bases, with 3 bases lying between them. The germline V gene encodes CDR1 GTSNPN and CDR2 SVGIG (reference sequence). The CDR3 consists of 12 residues. The CDR3 loop reads CAWRSSGNTIYF. The DNA of the CDR3 is TGTGCCTGGAGGAGCTCTGGAAACACCATATATTTT. Combining the CDR3 with reference TRBV30 and TRBJ1-3 gives the whole variable domain SQTIHQWPATLVQPVGSPLSLECTVEGTSNPNLYWYRQAAGRGLQLLFYSVGIGQISSEVPQNLSASRPQDRQFILSSKKLLLSDSGFYLCAWRSSGNTIYFGEGSWLTVV.

The chain employs TRBV7-9 and TRBJ2-3; D might be TRBD2 (6 bases). From germline, CDR1 is SEHNR and CDR2 FQNEAQ (reference sequence). Trimming took 7 bases from V and 0 from J, leaving 17 bases between them. The CDR3 covers 16 residues. CDR3 in amino acids: CASTQRRGESTDTQYF. The CDR3 DNA follows: TGTGCCAGCACCCAAAGGCGCGGGGAAAGCACAGATACGCAGTATTTT.

For this clone: Distinct nucleotide sequences in the sample also encode this CDR3. The chain joins TRBV5-1 to TRBJ1-1; D remains unclear. The CDR3 runs to 13 residues. V lost 1 base to trimming and J lost 1 base, with 5 bases between them. From germline, CDR1 is SGHRS and CDR2 YFSETQ. The CDR3 coding sequence is TGCGCCAGCAGCTTGTTACCGAACACTGAAGCTTTCTTT. It encodes CASSLLPNTEAFF.

V and J are TRBV18 and TRBJ1-6; possibly TRBD1 for D (6 bases). This CDR3 region has 18 residues. From germline, CDR1 is KGHSH and CDR2 LQKENI. Trimming took off 4 bases at V and 4 bases at J, with 20 bases between the two ends. The CDR3 DNA is TGTGCCAGCTCACATTCCGGGACATCCGCGCAATATAATTCACCCCTCCACTTT. It translates to CASSHSGTSAQYNSPLHF.

The chain is built from TRBV6-4 and TRBJ1-6; tentative D call: TRBD1 (5 bases). The CDR3 runs to 18 residues. The germline CDR1 and CDR2 sequences are MRHNA and SNTAGT. Trimming pared 6 bases from V and 0 bases from J, leaving 18 bases between. The CDR3 region is CASRNLDTTISYNSPLHF. In DNA form, the CDR3 reads TGTGCCAGCAGGAATCTGGACACAACAATCTCCTATAATTCACCCCTCCACTTT.

The chain has TRBV14 and TRBJ2-1; perhaps TRBD2 as D (5 bases). V was cut by 5 bases and J by 0 bases, with 11 bases left in between. The germline gives CDR1 SGHDN, CDR2 FVKESK. This CDR3 has 15 residues. CDR3 in DNA: TGTGCCAGCAGCTCCGTTGACTACTCCTACAATGAGCAGTTCTTC. Translated: CASSSVDYSYNEQFF.

V and J are TRBV6-2 or TRBV6-3 and TRBJ2-1; D may be TRBD1 (5 bases). The V gene lost 4 bases and the J gene lost 2 bases, with 12 bases spanning the gap. The CDR3 has 15 amino acids. CDR1 and CDR2 (germline): MNHEY, SVGEGT. The CDR3 loop is CASSSRWGAYNEQFF. CDR3 sequence (DNA): TGTGCCAGCAGTTCCAGGTGGGGCGCCTACAATGAGCAGTTCTTC.

The chain carries TRBV5-1 and TRBJ1-2, with TRBD1 matching 7 bases. Germline lookup yields CDR1 SGHRS and CDR2 YFSETQ. CDR3 length equals 16 residues. Trimming cost V 5 bases and J 2 bases; bases outside gene matches: 12. CDR3 residues: CASRPRADRVNYGYTF. For the CDR3, the DNA is TGCGCCAGCAGACCCCGGGCCGACAGGGTGAACTATGGCTACACCTTC.

The rearrangement links TRBV4-3 to TRBJ1-2; possible D gene TRBD1, 5 bases. Trimming removed 1 base from V and 2 bases from J, with 8 bases in between. This CDR3 contains 14 residues. The germline gives CDR1 LGHNA, CDR2 YSLEER. Written as DNA, the CDR3 is TGCGCCAGCAGCCAAGGGGGGGAAAACTATGGCTACACCTTC. Encoded protein: CASSQGGENYGYTF.

The V gene is TRBV30, the J gene TRBJ1-6; D call uncertain. Trimming removed 3 bases from V and 9 bases from J, with 12 bases in between. Germline V lookup: CDR1 GTSNPN, CDR2 SVGIG (reference sequence). There are 13 residues in the CDR3. The CDR3 nucleotides are TGTGCCTGGAGCCTTCCAGGCAGTTCACCCCTCCACTTT. It yields the protein CAWSLPGSSPLHF.

The genes are TRBV29-1 and TRBJ1-4, with 7 nucleotides matching TRBD1. The V gene's germline CDR1 is SQVTM and CDR2 ANQGSEA. This CDR3 is built from 13 residues. Trimming removed 5 bases from V and 8 bases from J; junction bases left unmatched: 8. The CDR3 DNA follows: TGCAGCGTTATCTACAGGGGAAAGGAAAAACTGTTTTTT. Its protein product is CSVIYRGKEKLFF.

As for this clone: Other DNA sequences from this sample encode an identical CDR3 as well. The V call is TRBV5-1, the J call TRBJ2-5, with TRBD2 identical over 8 bases. CDR3 length equals 13 residues. Trimming at V came to 0 bases and at J to 5 bases, leaving 0 bases not matched to a gene. From germline, CDR1 is SGHRS and CDR2 YFSETQ. CDR3 amino acids: CASSLAGGETQYF. CDR3 DNA: TGCGCCAGCAGCTTGGCGGGGGGGGAGACCCAGTACTTC.

The chain couples TRBV6-5 to TRBJ1-1; D is unclear. Between the trimmed V and J ends, which lost 5 bases and 0 bases, there was a span of 13 bases. CDR3 size: 15 residues. Germline CDR1 MNHEY, CDR2 SVGAGI. Here the CDR3 reads CASSPVTQMNTEAFF. The CDR3 bases are TGTGCCAGCAGTCCAGTGACACAAATGAACACTGAAGCTTTCTTT.

The V gene is TRBV28, the J gene TRBJ1-6; the D is unclear. Between the trimmed V and J ends, which lost 5 bases and 9 bases, there was a span of 17 bases. CDR1 MDHEN and CDR2 SYDVKM come from the germline V gene. The CDR3 sequence is 15 residues long. The CDR3 DNA is TGTGCCAGCAGTCCGACCACCACCAGAGGTTCACCCCTCCACTTT. Encoded protein: CASSPTTTRGSPLHF. The whole variable domain, remainder taken from reference TRBV28 and TRBJ1-6, is DVKVTQSSRYLVKRTGEKVFLECVQDMDHENMFWYRQDPGLGLRLIYFSYDVKMKEKGDIPEGYSVSREKKERFSLILESASTNQTSMYLCASSPTTTRGSPLHFGNGTRLTVT.

The rearrangement links TRBV7-9 to TRBJ2-5; 11 bases agree with TRBD2. The CDR3 spans 16 residues. The V gene end was trimmed by 6 bases and the J gene end by 1 base; junction bases not matched to a gene: 7. CDR1 SEHNR and CDR2 FQNEAQ come from the germline V gene (reference sequence). The CDR3 loop is CASSLSGLAGQETQYF. The CDR3 nucleotides read TGTGCCAGCAGTCTCTCCGGACTAGCGGGCCAAGAGACCCAGTACTTC.

The DNA of the CDR3 is TGTGCCAGCAGCCCCCTGGACAGGGTGGCTAATGAAAAACTGTTTTTT. Translating it yields CASSPLDRVANEKLFF. The rearrangement joins TRBV2 to TRBJ1-4; 8 bases are shared with TRBD1. The germline V gene encodes CDR1 SNHLY and CDR2 FYNNEI. Trimming took 6 bases from V and 3 from J; bases not matched to a gene: 9. The CDR3 has 16 residues.

The chain joins TRBV7-2 to TRBJ1-3; tentatively, D is TRBD1 (6 bases). The ends were cut back, 2 bases at V and 1 base at J, with 15 bases in the middle. CDR3 size: 17 residues. Germline V lookup: CDR1 SGHTA, CDR2 FQGNSA. CDR3 nucleotide sequence: TGTGCCAGCAGCTTATCATCCGGGGGCCTTTCTGGAAACACCATATATTTT. This sequence encodes CASSLSSGGLSGNTIYF.

This CDR3 is CASSFRGSHNEQFF. The DNA for the CDR3 is TGTGCCAGCAGCTTTAGGGGGAGCCACAATGAGCAGTTCTTC. The chain has TRBV7-9 and TRBJ2-1; tentative D call: TRBD1 (6 bases). This CDR3 spans 14 amino acids. Trimming shortened V by 3 bases and J by 5 bases, and 11 bases separated the two germline ends. CDR1 is SEHNR, CDR2 FQNEAQ, per germline (reference sequence).

V and J are TRBV5-4 and TRBJ2-7; either TRBD1 or TRBD2 may supply D (5 bases each). V lost 5 bases and J 3 bases, leaving 21 bases between the germline ends. The CDR3 totals 16 residues. In germline, CDR1 is SGHNT, CDR2 YYREEE (reference sequence). The CDR3 DNA reads as TGTGCCAGCAGTTTCAGTGGGCGGGTGGGGGACTACGAGCAGTACTTC. Protein: CASSFSGRVGDYEQYF.

This clone came up once. This sequence joins TRBV7-8 and TRBJ2-7; D assignment may be TRBD1 or TRBD2 (5 bases each). V was cut by 10 bases and J by 1 base, with 14 bases left in between. CDR3 length: 13 residues. In germline, CDR1 is SGHVS, CDR2 FQNEAQ. CDR3 sequence (DNA): TGTGCCACCCTTCGGGGCGGATCCTACGAGCAGTACTTC. Translated, it gives CATLRGGSYEQYF.

The chain recombines TRBV7-9 with TRBJ1-1; D is unclear. Trimming left V 3 bases short and J 4 bases short, with 9 bases between. Germline V gene sequence: CDR1 SEHNR, CDR2 FQNEAQ (reference sequence). The CDR3 totals 13 residues. The CDR3: CASSLAEGTEAFF. In DNA, the CDR3 is TGTGCCAGCAGCTTGGCGGAGGGCACTGAAGCTTTCTTT.

The chain links TRBV4-1 to TRBJ1-1; perhaps TRBD1 as D (6 bases). The V gene's germline CDR1 is MGHRA and CDR2 YSYEKL. V lost 6 bases, J lost 4 bases, and 18 bases lay in between. The CDR3 loop spans 15 amino acids. CDR3 protein: CASSQGRAPGTEAFF. The CDR3 coding sequence is TGCGCCAGCAGTCAGGGGCGGGCCCCGGGCACTGAAGCTTTCTTT.

The chain joins TRBV6-1 to TRBJ2-7, with 13 bases identical to TRBD2. The CDR3 runs to 15 residues. J lost 3 bases, V lost 1 base, and 0 bases had no gene match. Germline assignment: CDR1 MNHNS and CDR2 SASEGT. DNA of the CDR3: TGTGCCAGCAGTGAAGGGACTAGCGGGGGCTACGAGCAGTACTTC. Its protein is CASSEGTSGGYEQYF.

Here the CDR3 DNA reads TGTGCCAGCAGTTACCCGTACAATGAGCAGTTCTTC. Protein sequence: CASSYPYNEQFF. The chain uses TRBV6-6 and TRBJ2-1; no clear D gene. Per germline, CDR1 MNHNY and CDR2 SVGAGI (reference sequence). Trimming pared 2 bases from V and 4 bases from J, leaving 3 bases between. This CDR3 spans 12 amino acids.

The rearrangement uses TRBV30 and TRBJ2-3; D not resolved. The CDR3 has 11 amino acids. V was pared by 4 bases and J by 4 bases, with 6 bases between. The germline V gene has CDR1 GTSNPN and CDR2 SVGIG (reference sequence). CDR3 bases: TGTGCCTGGAAGTCGGCAGATACGCAGTATTTT. Its translation: CAWKSADTQYF.

V gene TRBV5-1 combines with J gene TRBJ2-2; 9 positions match TRBD1. The CDR3 covers 19 residues. With V trimmed by 4 bases and J by 0 bases, 13 bases remained unmatched. Germline CDR1 reads SGHRS; CDR2 reads YFSETQ. The CDR3 spells CASSLGTGLSHTNTGELFF. In nucleotides, the CDR3 is TGCGCCAGCAGCCTGGGGACAGGGCTTTCCCATACGAACACCGGGGAGCTGTTTTTT.

This chain joins TRBV2 and TRBJ2-6, with D uncertain. This CDR3 has 18 amino acids. Between the trimmed V and J ends, which lost 7 bases and 3 bases, there was a span of 22 bases. Per the germline V gene, CDR1 is SNHLY and CDR2 is FYNNEI. DNA of the CDR3: TGTGCCAGCACCAAAAGGGTTAGTCCCTCAAATGGGGCCAACGTCCTGACTTTC. Amino acids: CASTKRVSPSNGANVLTF.

The V gene is TRBV12-3 or TRBV12-4, the J gene TRBJ1-5, with D unresolved. CDR3 length equals 12 residues. V gave up 1 base and J gave up 6 bases, with 4 bases separating them. CDR3 nucleotides: TGTGCCAGCAGTTTAGGTCCTCAGCCCCAGCATTTT. Encoded protein: CASSLGPQPQHF.

The chain carries TRBV12-3 or TRBV12-4 and TRBJ1-1; 7 bases align to TRBD1. V was clipped by 10 bases and J by 4 bases; unmatched bases: 3. CDR3 size: 11 residues. The CDR3: CATAGGTEAFF. In DNA form, the CDR3 reads TGTGCCACCGCAGGGGGCACTGAAGCTTTCTTT.